This is a list of T cell receptor beta chains from one sample in a study of T cells in tumors after PD-1 blockade. This table comes from immunoSEQ multiplex PCR, and its TCRdb copy is limited to in-frame clones, with some not included. The sample has around 51,000 clones; approximately 84% are singletons. This sample comprised PBMCs, obtained before anti-PD-1 treatment. The receptors come from a human donor with basal cell carcinoma. The CDR3 runs from the conserved cysteine through the conserved F or W. D genes are given only for firm matches. Clone sizes are given selectively: once, few, many, or a class where the clone is expanded.

d_gene	abundance	v_gene	j_gene	CDR3aa	CDR3nt
.	.	TRBV28	TRBJ1-4	CASSSRGLGEKLFF	TGTGCCAGCAGTTCGAGAGGGTTGGGAGAAAAACTGTTTTTT
TRBD1	once	TRBV5-4	TRBJ1-2	CASSLEGQGFHWYGYTF	TGTGCCAGCAGCTTGGAGGGACAGGGTTTCCACTGGTATGGCTACACCTTC
TRBD1	.	TRBV4-1	TRBJ1-2	CASSQDGDRGYTF	TGCGCCAGCAGCCAAGATGGGGACAGAGGCTACACCTTC
.	.	TRBV19	TRBJ1-2	CASSITQGPIYGYTF	TGTGCCAGTAGTATCACTCAGGGACCAATCTATGGCTACACCTTC
.	.	TRBV6-2/TRBV6-3	TRBJ1-1	CASSYSGTEYTEAFF	TGTGCCAGCAGTTACTCGGGGACGGAGTACACTGAAGCTTTCTTT
.	.	TRBV2	TRBJ1-6	CASRPGGSNSPLHF	TGTGCCAGCAGACCTGGCGGGTCCAATTCACCCCTCCACTTT
TRBD2	few	TRBV6-4	TRBJ2-2	CASSASGDTGELFF	TGTGCCAGCAGTGCTAGCGGAGACACCGGGGAGCTGTTTTTT
.	.	TRBV12-3/TRBV12-4	TRBJ1-2	CASSLKAGLGYTF	TGTGCCAGCAGTTTAAAGGCAGGGCTCGGCTACACCTTC
.	.	TRBV5-1	TRBJ2-1	CASSLPGDNEQFF	TGCGCCAGCAGCTTACCAGGAGACAATGAGCAGTTCTTC
.	.	TRBV19	TRBJ2-5	CASSIGGASALQETQYF	TGTGCCAGTAGTATAGGGGGCGCTAGCGCGCTACAAGAGACCCAGTACTTC
.	.	TRBV5-6	TRBJ2-7	CASSLALLGRVGEQYF	TGTGCCAGCAGCTTGGCCCTTTTGGGCAGGGTAGGCGAGCAGTACTTC
.	.	TRBV5-1	TRBJ2-2	CASSEGSNTGELFF	TGCGCCAGCAGCGAAGGATCTAACACCGGGGAGCTGTTTTTT
.	.	TRBV12-5	TRBJ1-5	CASGSDSSNQPQHF	TGTGCTAGTGGTTCCGACAGCAGCAATCAGCCCCAGCATTTT
TRBD1	.	TRBV4-1	TRBJ1-6	CASSQDRDRTANSPLHF	TGCGCCAGCAGCCAAGATAGGGACAGGACCGCAAATTCACCCCTCCACTTT
.	.	TRBV5-5	TRBJ1-1	CASSFDGVQAFF	TGTGCCAGCAGCTTCGACGGTGTCCAGGCTTTCTTT
.	.	TRBV6-5	TRBJ1-1	CASSYSVDNTEAFF	TGTGCCAGCAGTTACTCGGTTGATAACACTGAAGCTTTCTTT
.	.	TRBV28	TRBJ1-1	CASSPRWRGLNTEAFF	TGTGCCAGCAGCCCTCGCTGGCGGGGCCTGAACACTGAAGCCTTCTTT
.	.	TRBV7-2	TRBJ1-4	CASSLASINEKLFF	TGTGCCAGCAGCTTGGCGAGCATAAATGAAAAACTGTTTTTT
TRBD1	.	TRBV2	TRBJ2-1	CAGQGYNEQFF	TGTGCCGGACAGGGGTACAATGAGCAGTTCTTC
TRBD1	.	TRBV18	TRBJ2-3	CASSTGTGVTDTQYF	TGTGCCAGCTCAACCGGGACAGGGGTCACAGATACGCAGTATTTT
.	.	TRBV6-5	TRBJ1-5	CASSYQGPLQPQHF	TGTGCCAGCAGTTACCAGGGGCCCCTTCAGCCCCAGCATTTT
.	.	TRBV7-2	TRBJ1-1	CASSLELQGYTEAFF	TGTGCCAGCAGCTTAGAATTACAGGGATACACTGAAGCTTTCTTT
TRBD1	.	TRBV7-2	TRBJ2-2	CASSLRLQGANTGELFF	TGTGCCAGCAGCTTAAGGCTCCAGGGGGCGAACACCGGGGAGCTGTTTTTT
TRBD1	.	TRBV5-4	TRBJ2-1	CASSPTGIGEQFF	TGTGCCAGCAGCCCGACAGGGATCGGTGAGCAGTTCTTC
.	.	TRBV6-5	TRBJ1-1	CASSITGNTEAFF	TGTGCCAGCAGCATAACAGGTAACACTGAAGCTTTCTTT